This TCR beta chain was documented in a study of control samples from healthy donors and cancer patients. Assay: immunoSEQ multiplex PCR; the TCRdb copy retains only in-frame clones and omits some. The table lists around 100,000 clones, about 86% of them singletons. This CDR3 is 15 amino acids long. With V trimmed by 2 bases and J by 0 bases, 0 bases remained unmatched. Germline assignment: CDR1 ENHRY and CDR2 SYGVKD. The specimen was blood. The TCR was taken from a man aged 25-45 years in good health. The rearrangement joins TRBV10-3 to TRBJ2-1; the match to TRBD2 covers 8 bases. The DNA of the CDR3 is TGTGCCATCAGTGAGAGCGGGAGCTCCTACAATGAGCAGTTCTTC. This codes for CAISESGSSYNEQFF.